Listed here is a single T cell receptor beta chain. As to time point: after dendritic cell vaccination, including at tumor progression/relapse. Sequencing was performed with immunoSEQ multiplex PCR; in TCRdb, only in-frame clones are kept and a portion is missing. The sample carries more than 95,000 clones, around 90% recorded once. This CDR3 has 15 residues. Trimming removed 1 base from V and 0 bases from J; junction bases left unmatched: 3. Germline V gene sequence: CDR1 GTSNPN, CDR2 SVGIG (reference sequence). The sample is drawn from a study of glioma-infiltrating T cells after dendritic cell vaccination.

The rearrangement uses TRBV30 and TRBJ1-3, with 7 bases fitting TRBD1. The sequencing here drew on blood, taken after dendritic cell vaccination. The source of this sequence is a human donor with glioblastoma. The DNA of the CDR3 is TGTGCCTGGAGTGGGGACAGTTTCTCTGGAAACACCATATATTTT. This encodes CAWSGDSFSGNTIYF.